Each of the 8 T cell receptor beta chains below was sequenced from the same sample in a study of cytomegalovirus exposure and HLA in healthy donors. The PCR contained 60 Vbeta and 13 Jbeta primers. TCRdb's table, derived via immunoSEQ multiplex PCR, lists solely in-frame clones and lacks some. Among approximately 99,000 clones, 81% were seen once, and the ten largest hold approximately 5.4%. Sequenced sample: PBMCs. The receptors come from a man between 40 and 49 years old in good health and CMV-seropositive.

The chain carries TRBV5-4 and TRBJ1-2, with 9 bases identical to TRBD1. The CDR3 extends over 14 amino acids. Trimming cost V 4 bases and J 7 bases; bases outside gene matches: 8. The germline CDR1 and CDR2 sequences are SGHNT and YYREEE (reference sequence). This CDR3 reads CASSAGQGTSGYTF. CDR3 DNA: TGTGCCAGCAGCGCGGGACAGGGTACTTCTGGCTACACCTTC.

This CDR3 reads CASSRGGRDQPQHF. For the CDR3, the DNA is TGTGCCAGCAGTCGGGGAGGCAGGGACCAGCCCCAGCATTTT. This chain links TRBV5-4 with TRBJ1-5; perhaps TRBD1 as D (5 bases). The CDR3 is 14 residues long. Germline-derived CDR1 and CDR2 are SGHNT and YYREEE (reference sequence). V gave up 5 bases and J gave up 7 bases, with 16 bases separating them.

This chain connects TRBV28 to TRBJ2-3; 9 nucleotides line up with TRBD1. J was trimmed by 6 bases and V by 6 bases; bases with no gene match: 10. Germline values: CDR1 MDHEN, CDR2 SYDVKM. The CDR3 extends over 15 amino acids. The CDR3 coding sequence is TGTGCCAGCAGCGCGACGGGACAGGGTATGGATACGCAGTATTTT. It encodes CASSATGQGMDTQYF.

The chain links TRBV9 to TRBJ1-1; the D is unclear. This CDR3 is built from 13 residues. V lost 3 bases, J lost 1 base, and 7 bases lay in between. Germline V gene lookup returns CDR1 SGDLS and CDR2 YYNGEE. This CDR3 is CASSGRGNTEAFF. For the CDR3, the DNA is TGTGCCAGCAGCGGAAGAGGGAACACTGAAGCTTTCTTT.

This clone was detected only once. This chain connects TRBV9 to TRBJ1-3; unclear D gene. The CDR3 spans 16 residues. In germline, CDR1 is SGDLS, CDR2 YYNGEE. V was shortened by 0 bases and J by 2 bases, with 12 bases between the two germline ends. CDR3 nucleotide sequence: TGTGCCAGCAGCGTAGAAGTTCGAGCCACTGGAAACACCATATATTTT. Protein: CASSVEVRATGNTIYF.

The rearrangement uses TRBV5-1 and TRBJ1-1; TRBD1 agrees at 7 bases. Germline CDR1 is SGHRS and CDR2 is YFSETQ. The V gene end was trimmed by 4 bases and the J gene end by 1 base; junction bases not matched to a gene: 4. The CDR3 extends over 14 amino acids. DNA for the CDR3: TGCGCCAGCAGCGCCCAGGGGGGGAACACTGAAGCTTTCTTT. It specifies CASSAQGGNTEAFF.

V gene TRBV30 combines with J gene TRBJ1-2; the D gene is possibly TRBD1 (5 bases). Germline assignment: CDR1 GTSNPN and CDR2 SVGIG (reference sequence). This CDR3 is built from 11 residues. Trimming cost V 4 bases and J 8 bases, with 11 bases left between them. The CDR3 is CAWTGGRGYTF. The CDR3 nucleotides are TGTGCCTGGACGGGGGGACGGGGCTACACCTTC.

This clone was seen a few times. This chain uses TRBV7-9 with TRBJ1-1; no definite D call. V was cut by 3 bases and J by 3 bases, with 8 bases left in between. The CDR3 sequence is 13 residues long. CDR1 is SEHNR, CDR2 FQNEAQ, per germline (reference sequence). The DNA of the CDR3 is TGTGCCAGCAGCTTGGAGCCGCACACTGAAGCTTTCTTT. Encoded protein: CASSLEPHTEAFF.